This TCR beta chain was captured by sequencing in a study of shared clonotypes between healthy human individuals. V lost 3 bases, J lost 0 bases, and 6 bases lay in between. Germline values: CDR1 KGHSH, CDR2 LQKENI. CDR3 length: 14 amino acids. The repertoire was sequenced with immunoSEQ multiplex PCR; TCRdb's copy has only in-frame clones and lacks some. The sample shows about 990,000 clones, 75% to 85% of them seen only once. This clone was seen a handful of times. This specimen includes other DNA sequences encoding the same CDR3. The sequenced sample consisted of memory CD4+ T cells from PBMCs. Subset described: CD45RA-negative fraction. This TCR derives from a man between 18 and 35 years old in good health. Some clones in this sample may be carry-over from other donors' samples. The V and J genes are TRBV18 and TRBJ1-3; D possibly corresponds to TRBD1 (6 bases). CDR3 amino acids: CASSPDSSGNTIYF. The CDR3 bases are TGTGCCAGCTCACCGGACAGCTCTGGAAACACCATATATTTT.